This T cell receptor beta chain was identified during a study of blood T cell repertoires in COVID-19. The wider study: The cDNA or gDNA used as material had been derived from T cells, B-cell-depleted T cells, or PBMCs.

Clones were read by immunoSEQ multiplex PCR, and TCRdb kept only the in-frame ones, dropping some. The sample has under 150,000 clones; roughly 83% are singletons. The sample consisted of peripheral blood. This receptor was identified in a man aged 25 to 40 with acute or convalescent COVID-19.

The CDR3 protein is CASSSRQGGNSPLHF. The CDR3 bases are TGTGCCAGCAGCTCCCGACAGGGAGGCAATTCACCCCTCCACTTT. This chain joins TRBV7-6 and TRBJ1-6, with 7 positions matching TRBD1. J lost 7 bases, V lost 4 bases, and 7 bases had no gene match. CDR1 is SGHVS and CDR2 is FNYEAQ in the germline V gene. CDR3 length: 15 residues.